The source of this TCR beta chain is a study of blood T cell repertoires in COVID-19. Germline V CDR1 and CDR2: SGHVS, FNYEAQ. V trimming: 1 base; J trimming: 7 bases; junction bases outside the gene matches: 6. This CDR3 contains 15 residues. The assay was immunoSEQ multiplex PCR, and TCRdb's table has in-frame clones only and misses some. The sample carries 250,000 to 300,000 clones, around 86% recorded once. The chain carries TRBV7-6 and TRBJ2-3; TRBD2 matches 9 bases. Input material: peripheral blood. The clonotype originates from a man in his fifties or sixties with acute or convalescent COVID-19. The CDR3 loop is CASSLEVAGAYTQYF. CDR3 nucleotides: TGTGCCAGCAGCTTAGAGGTAGCGGGGGCCTATACGCAGTATTTT.